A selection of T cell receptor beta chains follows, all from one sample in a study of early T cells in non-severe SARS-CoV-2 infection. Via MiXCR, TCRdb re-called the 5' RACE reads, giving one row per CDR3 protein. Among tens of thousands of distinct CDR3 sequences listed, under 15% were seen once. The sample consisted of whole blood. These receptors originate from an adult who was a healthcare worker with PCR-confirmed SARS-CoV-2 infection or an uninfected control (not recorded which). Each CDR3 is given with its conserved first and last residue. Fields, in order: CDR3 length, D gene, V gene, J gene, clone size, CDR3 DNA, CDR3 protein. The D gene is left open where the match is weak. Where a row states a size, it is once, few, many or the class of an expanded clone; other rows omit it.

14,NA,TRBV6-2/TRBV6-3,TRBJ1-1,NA,TGTGCCAGCCGGCTCGTCGGGAGGAACACTGAAGCTTTCTTT,CASRLVGRNTEAFF
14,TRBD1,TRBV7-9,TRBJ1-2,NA,TGTGCCAGCAGCTTAGGGGGGACAGGGAGCGGCTACACCTTC,CASSLGGTGSGYTF
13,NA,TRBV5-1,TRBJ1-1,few,TGCGCCAGCAGCTACAAGGGGGGCACTGAAGCTTTCTTT,CASSYKGGTEAFF
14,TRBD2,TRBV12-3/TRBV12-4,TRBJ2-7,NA,TGTGCCAGCAGCCAACTGGGACTAGCTCGCGAGCAGTACTTC,CASSQLGLAREQYF
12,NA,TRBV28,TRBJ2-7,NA,TGTGCCAGCGAGGGGATCTCCTACGAGCAGTACTTC,CASEGISYEQYF
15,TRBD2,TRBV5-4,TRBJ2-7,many,TGTGCCAGCAGCTTGGAAGGGACTAGCGGGTACGAGCAGTACTTC,CASSLEGTSGYEQYF
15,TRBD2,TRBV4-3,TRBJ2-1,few,TGCGCCAGCAGCCAACTAGCGGGAACCTACAATGAGCAGTTCTTC,CASSQLAGTYNEQFF
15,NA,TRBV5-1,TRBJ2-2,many,TGCGCCAGCAGCACCGAAGCGGGCCAAACCGGGGAGCTGTTTTTT,CASSTEAGQTGELFF
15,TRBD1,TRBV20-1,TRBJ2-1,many,TGCAGTGCAGGACAGGCTCCGCACTCCTACAATGAGCAGTTCTTC,CSAGQAPHSYNEQFF
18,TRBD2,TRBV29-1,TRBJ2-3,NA,TGCAGCGTTGTCCCAGCAGAGCGGGGTTTACAGAGCACAGATACGCAGTATTTT,CSVVPAERGLQSTDTQYF
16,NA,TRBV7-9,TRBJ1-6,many,TGTGCCAGCTTGGGTCAAACGGGGCCGAATAATTCACCCCTCCACTTT,CASLGQTGPNNSPLHF
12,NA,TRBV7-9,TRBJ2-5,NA,TGTGCCAGCAGCAACCCTAGCGAGACCCAGTACTTC,CASSNPSETQYF
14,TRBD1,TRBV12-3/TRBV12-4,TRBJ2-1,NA,TGTGCCAGCAGTTCCTCTCTAGGGGGCAGTGAGCAGTTCTTC,CASSSSLGGSEQFF
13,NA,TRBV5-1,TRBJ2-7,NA,TGCGCCAGCAGCTTGGGACAGCAGGTCGAGCAGTACTTC,CASSLGQQVEQYF
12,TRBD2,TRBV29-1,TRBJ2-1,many,TGCAGCACCCTAGCGGGAGTTCTTGAGCAGTTCTTC,CSTLAGVLEQFF
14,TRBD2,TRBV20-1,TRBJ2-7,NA,TGCAGTGCTAGAAGGGAGGCGGGGGGTGAGGAGCAGTACTTC,CSARREAGGEEQYF
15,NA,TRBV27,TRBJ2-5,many,TGTGCCAGCAGTTTCTTTCCGGCTAGGCAAGAGACCCAGTACTTC,CASSFFPARQETQYF
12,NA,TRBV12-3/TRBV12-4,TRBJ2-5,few,TGTGCCAGCAGTACGTACCAAGAGACCCAGTACTTC,CASSTYQETQYF
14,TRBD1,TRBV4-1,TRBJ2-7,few,TGCGCCAGCAGCCAGGGGGACAGGGGCTACGAGCAGTACTTC,CASSQGDRGYEQYF
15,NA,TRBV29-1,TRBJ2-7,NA,TGCAGCGTTGAAGCCGGGACCCAGAGCTCCTACGAGCAGTACTTC,CSVEAGTQSSYEQYF
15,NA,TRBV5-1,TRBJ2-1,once,TGCGCCAGCAGCTTGGAAGGGTTAACTTACAATGAGCAGTTCTTC,CASSLEGLTYNEQFF
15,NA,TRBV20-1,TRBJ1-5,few,TGCAGTGCTAGCATGGGAGTGATCCCTAATCAGCCCCAGCATTTT,CSASMGVIPNQPQHF
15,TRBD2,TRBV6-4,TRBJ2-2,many,TGTGCCAGCTCTTCGGTAGCGGGAGACACCGGGGAGCTGTTTTTT,CASSSVAGDTGELFF
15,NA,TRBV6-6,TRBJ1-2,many,TGTGCCAGCACCCCCGCTTTAACCGGGAACTATGGCTACACCTTC,CASTPALTGNYGYTF
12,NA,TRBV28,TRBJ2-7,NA,TGTGCCAGCAGTTTCTTGCCCTACGAGCAGTACTTC,CASSFLPYEQYF
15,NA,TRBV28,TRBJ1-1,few,TGTGCCAGCGTATCCGGAGGACACCGGAACACTGAAGCTTTCTTT,CASVSGGHRNTEAFF
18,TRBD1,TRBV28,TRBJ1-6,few,TGTGCCAGCAGTTTATCTTCGGGACAGGGTCAGCGACTTTCACCCCTCCACTTT,CASSLSSGQGQRLSPLHF
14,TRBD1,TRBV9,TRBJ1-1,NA,TGCGCCAGCATACCGGGACAGGGGGCAACTGAAGCTTTCTTT,CASIPGQGATEAFF
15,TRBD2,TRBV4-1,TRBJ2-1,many,TGCGCCAGCAGAAGCGGGATTGGGATCTACAATGAGCAGTTCTTC,CASRSGIGIYNEQFF
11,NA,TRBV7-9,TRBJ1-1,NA,TGTGCCGGAGAGCTAAGGGGTGAAGCTTTCTTT,CAGELRGEAFF
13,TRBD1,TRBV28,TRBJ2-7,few,TGTGCCAGTGGACAGGGGGGAGACTACGAGCAGTACTTC,CASGQGGDYEQYF
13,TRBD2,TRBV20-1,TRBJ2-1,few,TGCAGTGCTAGCATGCGTAGCGGGAGGAGGCCGTTCTTC,CSASMRSGRRPFF